These 6 T cell receptor beta chains share one sample of origin, sequenced in a study of T cells after somatic rescue of genetic block (dated by TCRdb to the early 2020s). To prepare the library, the immunoSEQ multiplex PCR assay was applied. This immuneACCESS table, as held by TCRdb, lists in-frame sequences with V and J called but not all clones. Of the missing ones, under half trace to an unresolved V gene in checked studies; the others have no known cause. Recorded for this sample are around 8,100 clones; about 81% of them occurred a single time. The ten largest clones add up to roughly 26% of the sample. Sequences were obtained from peripheral blood mononuclear cells (PBMCs). These receptor sequences come from a boy under 18.

This chain connects TRBV7-2 to TRBJ1-5; no firm D call. This CDR3 region has 13 residues. Germline CDR1 SGHTA, CDR2 FQGNSA. Between the trimmed V and J ends, which lost 5 bases and 4 bases, there was a span of 9 bases. CDR3 residues: CASSPDLNQPQHF. CDR3 nucleotide sequence: TGTGCCAGCAGCCCGGACTTAAATCAGCCCCAGCATTTT.

J is TRBJ1-1 and V is TRBV7-8, with D perhaps TRBD1 (6 bases). This CDR3 has 15 amino acids. Germline V gene lookup returns CDR1 SGHVS and CDR2 FQNEAQ. Trimming left V 6 bases short and J 1 base short, with 15 bases between. The CDR3 sequence: CASSFRDRSNTEAFF. In DNA, the CDR3 is TGTGCCAGCAGTTTCCGCGACAGGTCGAACACTGAAGCTTTCTTT.

The chain joins TRBV7-3 to TRBJ2-1; D might be TRBD1 or TRBD2, each matching 5 bases. In germline, CDR1 is SGHTA, CDR2 FQGTGA. Trimming pared 4 bases from V and 7 bases from J, leaving 17 bases between. CDR3 length equals 15 residues. This CDR3 reads CASSWGGGSGNEQFF. The CDR3, as DNA: TGTGCCAGCAGCTGGGGTGGGGGTAGTGGAAATGAGCAGTTCTTC.

V is TRBV7-9 and J is TRBJ1-2; D uncertain. Germline CDR1 reads SEHNR; CDR2 reads FQNEAQ (reference sequence). This CDR3 spans 14 amino acids. V was pared by 5 bases and J by 4 bases, with 14 bases between. The CDR3 here is CASSLNRDIYGYTF. The CDR3 nucleotides read TGTGCCAGCAGCCTCAACAGAGACATCTATGGCTACACCTTC.

The rearrangement links TRBV6-6 to TRBJ2-5, with D perhaps matching TRBD1 (5 bases). The CDR3 spans 15 residues. Trimming took 5 bases from V and 2 from J, leaving 15 bases between them. Germline V gene data show CDR1 as MNHNY and CDR2 as SVGAGI (reference sequence). CDR3 protein: CASSNGQSLQETQYF. The CDR3 bases are TGTGCCAGCAGTAATGGACAAAGCCTTCAAGAGACCCAGTACTTC.

This sequence joins TRBV5-8 and TRBJ1-1; 10 nucleotides match TRBD1. Germline CDR1 and CDR2: SGHTS and YDEGEE. V was pared by 6 bases and J by 4 bases, with 9 bases of the junction left unmatched. The CDR3 length is 15 residues. Here the CDR3 DNA reads TGTGCCAGCACCCCGTACCGGGACAGGGGCACTGAAGCTTTCTTT. Translating gives CASTPYRDRGTEAFF.